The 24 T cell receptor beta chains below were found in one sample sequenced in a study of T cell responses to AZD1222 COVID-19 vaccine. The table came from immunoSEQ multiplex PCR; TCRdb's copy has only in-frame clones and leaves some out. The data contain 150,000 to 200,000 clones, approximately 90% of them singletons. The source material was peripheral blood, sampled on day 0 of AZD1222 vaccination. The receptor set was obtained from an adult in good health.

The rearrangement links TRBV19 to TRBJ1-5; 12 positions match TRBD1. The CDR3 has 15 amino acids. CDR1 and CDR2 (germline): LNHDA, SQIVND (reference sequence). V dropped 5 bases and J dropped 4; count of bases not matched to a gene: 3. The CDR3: CASSLGQGANQPQHF. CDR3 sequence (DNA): TGTGCCAGTAGTTTGGGACAGGGGGCAAATCAGCCCCAGCATTTT. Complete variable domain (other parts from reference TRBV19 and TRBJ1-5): DGGITQSPKYLFRKEGQNVTLSCEQNLNHDAMYWYRQDPGQGLRLIYYSQIVNDFQKGDIAEGYSVSREKKESFPLTVTSAQKNPTAFYLCASSLGQGANQPQHFGDGTRLSIL.

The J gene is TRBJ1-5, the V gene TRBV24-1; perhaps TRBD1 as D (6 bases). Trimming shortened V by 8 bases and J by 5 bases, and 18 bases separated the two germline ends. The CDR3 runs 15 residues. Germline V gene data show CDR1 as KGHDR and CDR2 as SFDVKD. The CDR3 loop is CATNEQGVGHQPQHF. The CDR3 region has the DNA TGTGCCACCAACGAACAGGGCGTTGGTCATCAGCCCCAGCATTTT.

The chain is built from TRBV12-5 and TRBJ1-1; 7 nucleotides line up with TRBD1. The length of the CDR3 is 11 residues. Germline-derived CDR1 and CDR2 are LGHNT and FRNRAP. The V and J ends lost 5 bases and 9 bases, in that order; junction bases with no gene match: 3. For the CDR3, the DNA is TGTGCTAGTGGTCCAGGGGGGAAAGCTTTCTTT. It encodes CASGPGGKAFF.

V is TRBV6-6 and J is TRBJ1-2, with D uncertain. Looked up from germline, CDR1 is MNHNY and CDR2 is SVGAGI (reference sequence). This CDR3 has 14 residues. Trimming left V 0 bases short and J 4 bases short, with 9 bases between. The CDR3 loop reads CASSYSGSSYGYTF. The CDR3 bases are TGTGCCAGCAGTTACTCGGGCAGCTCCTATGGCTACACCTTC.

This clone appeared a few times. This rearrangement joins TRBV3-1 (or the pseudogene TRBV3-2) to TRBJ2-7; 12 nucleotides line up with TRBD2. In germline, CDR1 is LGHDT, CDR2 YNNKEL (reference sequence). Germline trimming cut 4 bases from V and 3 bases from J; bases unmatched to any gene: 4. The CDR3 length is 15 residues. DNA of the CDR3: TGTGCCAGCAGCCCGACTAGCGGGAGACGCTACGAGCAGTACTTC. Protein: CASSPTSGRRYEQYF.

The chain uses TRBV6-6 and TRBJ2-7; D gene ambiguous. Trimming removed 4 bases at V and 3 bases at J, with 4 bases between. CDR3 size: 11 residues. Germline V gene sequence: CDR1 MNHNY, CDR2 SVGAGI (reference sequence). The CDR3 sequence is CASSSFYEQYF. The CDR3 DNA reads TGTGCCAGCAGTTCTTTCTACGAGCAGTACTTC.

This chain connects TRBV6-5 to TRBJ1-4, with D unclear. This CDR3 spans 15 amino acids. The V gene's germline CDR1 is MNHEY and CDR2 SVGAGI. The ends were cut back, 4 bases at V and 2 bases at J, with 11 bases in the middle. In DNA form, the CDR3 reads TGTGCCAGCAGTTCCCTAGCAGCTACTAATGAAAAACTGTTTTTT. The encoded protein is CASSSLAATNEKLFF.

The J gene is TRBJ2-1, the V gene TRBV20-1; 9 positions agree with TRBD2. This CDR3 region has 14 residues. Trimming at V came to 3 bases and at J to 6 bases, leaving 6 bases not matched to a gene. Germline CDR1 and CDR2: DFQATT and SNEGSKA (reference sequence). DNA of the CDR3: TGCAGTGCTAGTCCTAGCGGGACCTCCAATGAGCAGTTCTTC. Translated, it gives CSASPSGTSNEQFF.

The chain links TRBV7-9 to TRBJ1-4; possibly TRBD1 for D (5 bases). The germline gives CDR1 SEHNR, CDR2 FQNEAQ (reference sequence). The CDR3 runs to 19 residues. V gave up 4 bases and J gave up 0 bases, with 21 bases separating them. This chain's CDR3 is CASSSTLGHSRTTNEKLFF. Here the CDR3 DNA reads TGTGCCAGCAGCTCCACGCTCGGACACTCGAGGACAACTAATGAAAAACTGTTTTTT.

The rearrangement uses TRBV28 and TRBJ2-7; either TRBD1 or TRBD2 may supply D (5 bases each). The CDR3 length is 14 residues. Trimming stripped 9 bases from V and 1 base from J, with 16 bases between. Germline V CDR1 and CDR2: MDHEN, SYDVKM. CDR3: CASEGPALSYEQYF. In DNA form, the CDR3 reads TGTGCCAGTGAGGGACCAGCCTTATCCTACGAGCAGTACTTC.

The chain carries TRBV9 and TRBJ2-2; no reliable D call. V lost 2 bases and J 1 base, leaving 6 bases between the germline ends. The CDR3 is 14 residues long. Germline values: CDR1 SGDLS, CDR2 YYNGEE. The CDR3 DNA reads TGTGCCAGCAGCGTCGCCTTGAACACCGGGGAGCTGTTTTTT. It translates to CASSVALNTGELFF.

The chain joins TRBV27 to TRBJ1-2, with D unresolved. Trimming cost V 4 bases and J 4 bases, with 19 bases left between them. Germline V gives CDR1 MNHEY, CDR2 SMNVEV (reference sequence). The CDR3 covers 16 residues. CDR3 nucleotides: TGTGCCAGCAGTTCTTCCTCCCCGACCCGCAGCTATGGCTACACCTTC. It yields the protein CASSSSSPTRSYGYTF.

This chain's CDR3 is CASSLDSRVELFF. The CDR3 DNA follows: TGTGCCAGCAGCTTAGACAGCAGGGTTGAGCTGTTTTTT. This sequence joins TRBV5-4 and TRBJ2-2; D may be TRBD1 (5 bases). The CDR3 totals 13 residues. Trimming removed 2 bases at V and 11 bases at J, with 13 bases between. Germline values: CDR1 SGHNT, CDR2 YYREEE (reference sequence). Drawing the rest from reference TRBV5-4 and TRBJ2-2, the complete variable domain is ETGVTQSPTHLIKTRGQQVTLRCSSQSGHNTVSWYQQALGQGPQFIFQYYREEENGRGNFPPRFSGLQFPNYSSELNVNALELDDSALYLCASSLDSRVELFFGEGSRLTVL.

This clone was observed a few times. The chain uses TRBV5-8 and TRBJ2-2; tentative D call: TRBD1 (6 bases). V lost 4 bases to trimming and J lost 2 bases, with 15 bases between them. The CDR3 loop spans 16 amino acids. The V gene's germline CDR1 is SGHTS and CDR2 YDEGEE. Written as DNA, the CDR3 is TGTGCCAGCAGCGGTTCCGGGACACCTAACACCGGGGAGCTGTTTTTT. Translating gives CASSGSGTPNTGELFF. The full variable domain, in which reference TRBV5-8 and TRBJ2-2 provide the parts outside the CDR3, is EAGVTQSPTHLIKTRGQQATLRCSPISGHTSVYWYQQALGLGLQFLLWYDEGEERNRGNFPPRFSGRQFPNYSSELNVNALELEDSALYLCASSGSGTPNTGELFFGEGSRLTVL.

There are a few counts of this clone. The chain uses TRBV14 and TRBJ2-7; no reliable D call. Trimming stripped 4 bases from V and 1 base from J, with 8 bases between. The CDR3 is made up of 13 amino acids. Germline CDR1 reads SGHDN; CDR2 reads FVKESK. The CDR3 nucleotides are TGTGCCAGCAGCCGAGACATTTCCTACGAGCAGTACTTC. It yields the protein CASSRDISYEQYF.

CDR3 region: CASSTGTEAVYSNQPQHF. The CDR3 DNA reads as TGTGCCAGTAGTACCGGGACCGAGGCTGTTTATAGCAATCAGCCCCAGCATTTT. The V call is TRBV19, the J call TRBJ1-5; maybe TRBD1 (5 bases). Per the germline V gene, CDR1 is LNHDA and CDR2 is SQIVND (reference sequence). The CDR3 sequence is 18 residues long. Trimming removed 4 bases from V and 0 bases from J, with 19 bases in between.

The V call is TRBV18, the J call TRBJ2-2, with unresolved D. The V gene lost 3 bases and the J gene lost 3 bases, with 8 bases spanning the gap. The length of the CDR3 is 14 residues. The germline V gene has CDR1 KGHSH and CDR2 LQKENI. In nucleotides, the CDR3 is TGTGCCAGCTCACCCTACAGAGACACCGGGGAGCTGTTTTTT. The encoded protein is CASSPYRDTGELFF.

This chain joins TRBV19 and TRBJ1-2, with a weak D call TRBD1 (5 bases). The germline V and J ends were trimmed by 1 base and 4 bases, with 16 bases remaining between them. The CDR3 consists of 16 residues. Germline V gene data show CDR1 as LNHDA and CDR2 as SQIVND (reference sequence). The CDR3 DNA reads TGTGCCAGTAGTATAGCTAACCCCTCTGGGGGCTATGGCTACACCTTC. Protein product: CASSIANPSGGYGYTF.

The CDR3 loop is CASSLELRQGTNEKLFF. In nucleotides, the CDR3 is TGTGCCAGCAGCTTGGAACTCAGACAGGGAACTAATGAAAAACTGTTTTTT. The rearrangement links TRBV5-5 to TRBJ1-4; TRBD1 agrees at 7 bases. The CDR3 totals 17 residues. V lost 0 bases and J lost 1; bases outside the gene matches: 6. Germline CDR1 is SGHKS and CDR2 is YYEKEE (reference sequence).

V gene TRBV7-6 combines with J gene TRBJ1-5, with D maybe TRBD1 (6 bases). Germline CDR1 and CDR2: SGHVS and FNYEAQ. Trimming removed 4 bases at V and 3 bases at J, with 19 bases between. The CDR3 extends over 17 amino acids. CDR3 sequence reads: CASSSKGGASVNQPQHF. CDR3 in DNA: TGTGCCAGCAGCTCGAAGGGGGGGGCGTCTGTCAATCAGCCCCAGCATTTT.

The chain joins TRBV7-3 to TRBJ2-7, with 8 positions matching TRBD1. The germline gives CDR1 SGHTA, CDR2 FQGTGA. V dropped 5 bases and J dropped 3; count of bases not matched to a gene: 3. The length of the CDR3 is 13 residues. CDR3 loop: CASSQGQVYEQYF. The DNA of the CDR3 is TGTGCCAGCAGCCAGGGACAGGTCTACGAGCAGTACTTC.

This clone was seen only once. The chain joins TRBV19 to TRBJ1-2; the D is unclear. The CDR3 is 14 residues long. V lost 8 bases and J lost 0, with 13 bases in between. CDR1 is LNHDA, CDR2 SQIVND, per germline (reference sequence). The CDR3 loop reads CASGNSRANYGYTF. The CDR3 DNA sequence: TGTGCCAGTGGGAACAGCCGAGCTAACTATGGCTACACCTTC.

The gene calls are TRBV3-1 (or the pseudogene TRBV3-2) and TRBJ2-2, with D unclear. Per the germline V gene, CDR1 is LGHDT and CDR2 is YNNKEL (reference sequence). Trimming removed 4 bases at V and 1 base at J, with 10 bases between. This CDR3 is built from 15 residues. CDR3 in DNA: TGTGCCAGCAGCCTGAGATATGGGAACACCGGGGAGCTGTTTTTT. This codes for CASSLRYGNTGELFF.

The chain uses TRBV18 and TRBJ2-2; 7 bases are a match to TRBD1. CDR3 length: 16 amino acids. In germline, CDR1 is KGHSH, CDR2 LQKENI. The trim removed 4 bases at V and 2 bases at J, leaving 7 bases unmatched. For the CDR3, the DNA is TGTGCCAGCTCACGAACGGGACAGCTAAACACCGGGGAGCTGTTTTTT. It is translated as CASSRTGQLNTGELFF.